A single sample is the source of the 19 T cell receptor beta chains below, sequenced in a study of T-cell reconstitution after alpha-beta-depleted transplantation in children. TCRbeta library preparation incorporated unique molecular identifiers. TCRdb reprocessed the PCR reads via MiXCR and lists one record per CDR3 protein. Found here are roughly 240,000 distinct CDR3 sequences, under 9.5% of them singletons; the top ten hold less than 8%. Sequenced here: PBMCs, mostly from graft donor cells, sampled 180 days after TCRalphabeta/CD19-depleted stem cell transplant. These receptors all come from a male patient younger than 18 who had a stem cell transplant for acute lymphoblastic leukemia, so the T cells may come from the graft donor.

This clonotype was detected ten times or more. The chain has TRBV6-5 and TRBJ1-3; a weak D match, TRBD1 (5 bases). The CDR3 is 14 residues long. V gave up 5 bases and J gave up 4 bases, with 12 bases separating them. Germline CDR1 is MNHEY and CDR2 is SVGAGI. The CDR3, as DNA: TGTGCCAGCAGTCAGGGAACGGGCGGAAACACCATATATTTT. It translates to CASSQGTGGNTIYF.

This clonotype was picked up many times. J is TRBJ2-1 and V is TRBV4-1; D gene ambiguous. The CDR3 contains 12 residues. Germline V gene sequence: CDR1 MGHRA, CDR2 YSYEKL. V was shortened by 4 bases and J by 7 bases, with 8 bases between the two germline ends. In nucleotides, the CDR3 is TGCGCCAGCAGCCCTACCCGAAATGAGCAGTTCTTC. This codes for CASSPTRNEQFF.

This clonotype occurred many times. V and J are TRBV5-1 and TRBJ1-1; D ambiguous. The V gene's germline CDR1 is SGHRS and CDR2 YFSETQ. V dropped 4 bases and J dropped 2 bases, with 12 bases sitting between them. CDR3 length equals 14 residues. CDR3 loop: CASSRTRGNTEAFF. The DNA for the CDR3 is TGCGCCAGCAGCAGAACCCGGGGTAACACTGAAGCTTTCTTT.

Concerning this clonotype: This may arise from a read error, as a much more abundant clone is one base away. It is likely a read error, because the conserved phenylalanine at the end of the CDR3 is missing. This chain connects TRBV5-5 to TRBJ2-3, with 9 bases matching TRBD1. V shed 0 bases and J 2 bases; nucleotides not matched to a gene: 4. CDR3 length: 16 residues. Per the germline V gene, CDR1 is SGHKS and CDR2 is YYEKEE (reference sequence). CDR3 amino acids: CASSLGDRDFTDTQYV. The CDR3 coding sequence is TGTGCCAGCAGCTTGGGGGACAGGGACTTCACAGATACGCAGTATGTT.

This clonotype was seen at least ten times. One end of the junction varies from germline; a read error may be responsible. The chain has TRBV20-1 and TRBJ2-7, with D possibly matching TRBD2 (5 bases). Germline-derived CDR1 and CDR2 are DFQATT and SNEGSKA (reference sequence). CDR3 length: 13 amino acids. The CDR3 sequence: CSAREVTPGEQYF. CDR3 in DNA: TGCAGTGCCAGAGAAGTTACTCCGGGAGAGCAGTACTTC.

Ten or more counts support this clonotype. The gene calls are TRBV6-2 or TRBV6-3 and TRBJ2-7, with 8 bases matching TRBD1. This CDR3 contains 20 residues. Germline V lookup: CDR1 MNHEY, CDR2 SVGEGT. V lost 3 bases to trimming and J lost 0 bases; unmatched junction nucleotides: 19. CDR3 protein: CASSYLFRDRPTYLSYEQYF. The CDR3 nucleotides read TGTGCCAGCAGTTATCTCTTCCGGGACAGGCCCACATACCTCTCCTACGAGCAGTACTTC.

This clonotype was counted many times. This rearrangement joins TRBV28 to TRBJ1-3, with D perhaps matching TRBD1 (5 bases). The V gene lost 6 bases and the J gene lost 2 bases, with 11 bases spanning the gap. The CDR3 extends over 14 amino acids. Germline V gene sequence: CDR1 MDHEN, CDR2 SYDVKM. The CDR3 DNA sequence: TGTGCCAGCAGGGCGGGACTAACTGGAAACACCATATATTTT. Its translation: CASRAGLTGNTIYF.

This clonotype occurred many times. This chain uses TRBV29-1 with TRBJ2-2, with 9 nucleotides matching TRBD1. Trimming cost V 3 bases and J 0 bases; bases outside gene matches: 5. The germline gives CDR1 SQVTM, CDR2 ANQGSEA. The CDR3 contains 16 residues. The CDR3 nucleotides are TGCAGCGTTGAGGGGACAGGGTGGACGAACACCGGGGAGCTGTTTTTT. It codes for CSVEGTGWTNTGELFF.

There are many counts of this clonotype. This chain's CDR3 is CASSLGVAGDEQFF. The DNA of the CDR3 is TGTGCCAGCAGCTTAGGGGTAGCGGGAGATGAGCAGTTCTTC. The chain is built from TRBV7-9 and TRBJ2-1, with TRBD2 matching 9 bases. The CDR3 sequence is 14 residues long. J gave up 8 bases and V 1 base, and 3 bases lay outside the gene matches. Germline V gene lookup returns CDR1 SEHNR and CDR2 FQNEAQ (reference sequence).

To note about this clonotype: Compared with germline, one end of the junction differs, possibly owing to a read error. The CDR3 protein is CASSLGLTDTHYF. CDR3 sequence (DNA): TGTGCTAGCAGCTTAGGGCTCACAGATACGCATTATTTT. This chain links TRBV7-7 with TRBJ2-3; no firm D call. There are 13 residues in the CDR3. Germline CDR1 reads SSHAT; CDR2 reads FNYEAQ (reference sequence).

In regard to this clonotype: A much larger clone lies one base from this, so it may be a read error. The chain joins TRBV5-1 to TRBJ2-7; D could derive from TRBD1 or TRBD2 (5 bases each). With 3 bases removed from V and 3 bases from J, the gap between germline ends came to 16 bases. Germline CDR1 SGHRS, CDR2 YFSETQ. CDR3 size: 15 residues. In nucleotides, the CDR3 is TGCGCCAGCAGCTGGGGGATGACTACAAACTACGAGCAGTACTTC. This encodes CASSWGMTTNYEQYF.

This clonotype was seen many times. J is TRBJ1-6 and V is TRBV6-5; 9 bases align to TRBD1. CDR3 length equals 15 residues. V shed 7 bases and J 4 bases; nucleotides not matched to a gene: 5. Germline values: CDR1 MNHEY, CDR2 SVGAGI. CDR3 protein: CASTKTGGYNSPLHF. The CDR3 region has the DNA TGTGCCAGCACCAAGACAGGGGGATATAATTCACCCCTCCACTTT.

This clonotype was seen repeatedly, ten times or more. The V and J genes are TRBV7-2 and TRBJ1-1; TRBD1 agrees at 8 bases. This CDR3 contains 15 residues. Germline V lookup: CDR1 SGHTA, CDR2 FQGNSA. V lost 5 bases to trimming and J lost 1 base; unmatched junction nucleotides: 6. CDR3 protein: CASSPDRAENTEAFF. The CDR3 DNA follows: TGTGCCAGCAGCCCGGACAGGGCCGAGAACACTGAAGCTTTCTTT.

There are many counts of this clonotype. The V call is TRBV7-3, the J call TRBJ2-3; 13 bases align to TRBD2. Germline V gene sequence: CDR1 SGHTA, CDR2 FQGTGA. V was clipped by 0 bases and J by 3 bases; unmatched bases: 6. The CDR3 spans 18 residues. CDR3 protein: CASSLTGTSGGVTDTQYF. CDR3 DNA: TGTGCCAGCAGCTTAACGGGCACTAGCGGGGGGGTGACAGATACGCAGTATTTT.

The V and J genes are TRBV3-1 and TRBJ1-2, with D perhaps matching TRBD1 (6 bases). The CDR3 length is 16 residues. V was trimmed by 11 bases and J by 5 bases, leaving 27 bases between them. Germline CDR1 and CDR2: LGHDT and YNNKEL (reference sequence). As DNA, the CDR3 is TGTGCCTGCACCAAGGAGGGCTCCGGGACACGGTATGGCTACACCTTC. This sequence encodes CACTKEGSGTRYGYTF.

The table lists this clonotype with a few counts. V usage is TRBV19 and J usage is TRBJ2-7, with 12 bases aligning to TRBD1. Losses at the gene ends were 4 bases for V and 2 bases for J; bases not matched to a gene: 6. The CDR3 has 16 residues. CDR1 is LNHDA, CDR2 SQIVND, per germline (reference sequence). CDR3 in DNA: TGTGCCAGTAGTAGTCCCGGGACAGGGGGCCCCTACGAGCAGTACTTC. Amino acids: CASSSPGTGGPYEQYF.

This clonotype was recorded at least ten times. The V call is TRBV12-5, the J call TRBJ1-2, with TRBD1 matching 9 bases. The CDR3 spans 13 residues. The germline CDR1 and CDR2 sequences are LGHNT and FRNRAP. V lost 5 bases to trimming and J lost 8 bases; unmatched junction nucleotides: 6. CDR3 sequence: CASGRGQGSGYTF. CDR3 nucleotide sequence: TGTGCTAGTGGTAGGGGACAGGGTAGCGGCTACACCTTC. Based on the CDR3 plus reference TRBV12-5 and TRBJ1-2, the full variable domain is DARVTQTPRHKVTEMGQEVTMRCQPILGHNTVFWYRQTMMQGLELLAYFRNRAPLDDSGMPKDRFSAEMPDATLATLKIQPSEPRDSAVYFCASGRGQGSGYTFGSGTRLTVV.

In this sample, this clonotype turned up many times. The chain joins TRBV27 to TRBJ1-4; 8 nucleotides line up with TRBD1. The CDR3 runs to 19 residues. Trimming took 6 bases from V and 0 from J; bases not matched to a gene: 15. Germline V gene data show CDR1 as MNHEY and CDR2 as SMNVEV (reference sequence). CDR3 DNA: TGTGCCAGCAGGAGAACCGACCTGGACAGGGTGACAACTAATGAAAAACTGTTTTTT. Protein sequence: CASRRTDLDRVTTNEKLFF.

This clonotype has at least ten counts. The V and J genes are TRBV25-1 and TRBJ2-6; D is unclear. Trimming removed 9 bases at V and 0 bases at J, with 12 bases between. Germline values: CDR1 MGHDK, CDR2 SYGVNS. The CDR3 sequence is 15 residues long. The DNA for the CDR3 is TGTGCCAGTACAGCCTTCAGCTCTGGGGCCAACGTCCTGACTTTC. This sequence encodes CASTAFSSGANVLTF.